This TCR beta chain comes out of a study of blood T cell repertoires in COVID-19. Study in general: The United States, Italy and Spain were the sources of the acute and convalescent COVID-19 samples. In each case, the material was cDNA or gDNA derived from T cells, B-cell-depleted T cells, or PBMCs.

Germline CDR1 MNHEY, CDR2 SMNVEV (reference sequence). Trimming cost V 5 bases and J 2 bases, with 22 bases left between them. The CDR3 is 18 residues long. TCRdb's table, derived via immunoSEQ multiplex PCR, lists solely in-frame clones and lacks some. The sample lists approximately 190,000 clones, roughly nine tenths occurring once. The sample taken for sequencing was peripheral blood. This TCR was recovered from a man in his 60s with active or convalescent COVID-19. The chain joins TRBV27 to TRBJ1-5; D might be TRBD1 (5 bases). The CDR3 DNA reads as TGTGCCAGCAGTCCTATTCCCCCGAGGAGGGGAGGCAATCAGCCCCAGCATTTT. Translating it yields CASSPIPPRRGGNQPQHF.